This T cell receptor beta chain was retrieved from a study of CD8 T cells in Susac syndrome. cDNA came from around 0.54 to 1 ug RNA primed by random hexamers. One entry per CDR3 protein, called by TCRdb with MiXCR from the immunoSEQ multiplex PCR reads. The sample yields some 180,000 distinct CDR3 sequences, 85% to 95% seen once. The CDR3 has 17 residues. V was cut by 6 bases and J by 3 bases, with 18 bases left in between. CDR1 is SGHTA, CDR2 FQGTGA, per germline. Sequencing was done on a sample of CD4+ T cells from PBMCs. This chain uses TRBV7-3 with TRBJ2-6, with D possibly TRBD1 on 7 matching bases. The TCR sequence derives from a human donor in good health. CDR3 coding DNA: TGTGCCAGCAGTACCCGCAGGGGGGTCGGTGGGGCCAACGTCCTGACTTTC. It specifies CASSTRRGVGGANVLTF.